This T cell receptor (beta chain) originates from a study of hypomethylating agent response in myelodysplastic syndrome (dated by TCRdb to the early 2020s). Regarding the research as a whole: The hypomethylating agents azacitidine (8 of 11) or decitabine (3 of 11) were used to treat the patients. Of the myelodysplastic syndrome patients in the cohort, several were male and 2 were female. Patients had a mean age of roughly 70 +/- 6.9 years, and a diploid cytogenetic profile was the most common. The most frequent mutation was TET2, found in about 50% of the 11 patients. About 5 patients did not respond, whereas six or seven responded with either complete response or hematologic improvement. Complete response or hematologic improvement counted as response, and patients meeting neither criterion were classed as non-responders.

Preparation of the library involved the immunoSEQ multiplex PCR assay. Each sample was run at survey resolution as two replicates of approximately 200 ng apiece, for a total of approximately 400 ng of DNA. Rearranged TCRB sequences in genomic DNA were detected with the hsTCRB kit using multiplex PCR primers targeting V and J genes. In the first PCR, the CDR3 region was amplified for around 31 cycles with the QIAGEN Multiplex PCR Kit. Sample barcodes and Illumina adapters were attached to each replicate during a second PCR lasting 7 to 9 cycles. Quantification of the pooled libraries was done with a QuantStudio 6 and the KAPA library quantification kit. Roughly 15 pM of pooled libraries went onto an Illumina MiSeq for sequencing, using single-end reads of 156 cycles plus an index read of 15 cycles. As for the authors' bioinformatics: Of some 170,000 unique clonotypes, approximately 1.7% were flagged by VDJdb annotation as previously reported viral-epitope-specific clonotypes. The immunoSEQ Data Assistant and immunoSEQ Analyzer converted raw reads into normalized, annotated TCRB repertoires. BioAnalyzer and version 0.6.5 of the immunarch R package were the tools used for clonotype analysis. Every repertoire was downsampled to the clone count of the smallest repertoire before richness was estimated. Fisher's exact tests classified clonotypes as expanded, contracted or novel, with novel meaning zero frequency before treatment. GLIPH2 clustered significantly changed CDR3 beta sequences using simulation_depth=1000 and kmer_min_depth=3, excluding CDR3s shorter than five residues. The source is immuneACCESS, and TCRdb retained only in-frame sequences with V and J called. Part of the clones is not carried over; for the studies checked, unresolved V genes explain less than half of this, and the remainder is unexplained. V and J calls plus clone size are reproduced from that table; the DNA served to infer D and trimming. The sample records several thousand clones, approximately 78% of which are singletons. Jointly, the top ten make up about 17% of the sample.

Remarks on this clone: Its antigen has not been determined. The sample holds no much larger clone one base away, and base qualities are not on file.

Study-wide findings and limitations: After treatment with a hypomethylating agent, no significant changes in richness, rarefaction diversity or clonality were seen, whether all patients were considered together or each response group separately. The shared GLIPH2 clusters might recognize novel MDS antigens, but this possibility was not confirmed and requires experimental validation. Age matching of healthy control donors to MDS patients was not performed, and the MDS versus healthy comparison could have been impacted by this lack of age matching. The cohort was small, with only around 10 patients analyzed. Novel clonotypes were found to emerge more often in responders, whereas more contracted clonotypes were observed in non-responders after treatment.

Bulk bone marrow was analyzed, and T-cell subsets were not sorted. Bone marrow from more than 9 myelodysplastic syndrome patients, collected before and after hypomethylating agent therapy, underwent immunosequencing of the TCR beta CDR3 regions. To track the repertoire longitudinally, every patient provided one baseline bone marrow along with two to three bone marrows taken at different post-treatment timepoints. Genomic DNA was extracted from whole bone marrow, and quality was checked by TapeStation, NanoDrop OneC and PicoGreen assays. The CDR3 starts with the cysteine, ends with the phenylalanine, and has 14 residues. Just CDR3 DNA is preserved here, 42 bases in frame from base 1. At the junction V is shortened by 3 bases and J by 7 bases; bases outside the gene matches: 6. Sequences KGHSH (CDR1) and LQKENI (CDR2) are obtained from the germline V gene.

Here the chain combines TRBV18 and TRBJ1-2; 9 central nucleotides agree with TRBD1. This sample comprised bone marrow, obtained before or after starting hypomethylating agent treatment for myelodysplastic syndrome (not recorded which). This sequence was found in a human donor with myelodysplastic syndrome. Read as DNA, the sequence is TGTGCCAGCTCACCGGACAGGGGCGGAGGTGGCTACACCTTC. This encodes CASSPDRGGGGYTF.